This entry is about one T cell receptor (beta chain). Antigen specificity is unknown. The data belong to a study of T-cell reconstitution after alpha-beta-depleted transplantation in children. Study-wide findings and caveats: T-cell counts and diversity at one year post-transplant came mainly from newly produced T cells. Roughly two months post-transplant, alpha-beta T cells reportedly originated from several hundred graft clones that had expanded. At day 60, the high TCRbeta diversity found in some patients originated from recipient T cells and thymic progenitors that had survived.

Unique molecular identifiers tagged the TCRbeta library. A single record per CDR3 protein comes from TCRdb applying MiXCR to the PCR reads. The sample lists about 900,000 distinct CDR3 sequences, less than 30% occurring once. The source is a boy younger than two who had a stem cell transplant for SCID, so the T cells may come from the graft donor. Source: PBMCs, mostly from graft donor cells, taken 360 days after TCRalphabeta/CD19-depleted stem cell transplant.

CDR3 residues: CSVIGGATGELFF. CDR3 sequence (DNA): TGCAGCGTAATCGGCGGAGCCACCGGGGAGCTGTTTTTT. The chain links TRBV29-1 to TRBJ2-2, with D uncertain. In germline, CDR1 is SQVTM, CDR2 ANQGSEA. The CDR3 spans 13 residues. V lost 6 bases and J lost 4, with 12 bases in between.